This TCR beta chain was captured in a study of glioma-infiltrating T cells after dendritic cell vaccination. Study background: Autologous tumor lysate-pulsed dendritic cell vaccination was given between the early 2000s and the early 2010s. Autologous tumor lysate was loaded overnight onto monocyte-derived dendritic cells grown seven to eight days with IL-4 and GM-CSF.

As regards this clone: Its specificity is not known.

The V gene's germline CDR1 is MNHEY and CDR2 SMNVEV (reference sequence). With 8 bases clipped from V and 4 bases from J, the junction kept 8 bases outside the gene matches. The CDR3 contains 14 residues. The protocol was immunoSEQ multiplex PCR, while the TCRdb copy is restricted to in-frame clones and leaves out a portion. Of 85,000 to 100,000 clones in the sample, 85% were seen once. Specified time point: after dendritic cell vaccination, including at tumor progression/relapse. Study-level points and caveats: Estimated pretreatment TIL content predicted outcome after dendritic cell vaccination. Higher TCR clonality did not directly relate to longer survival.

The specimen comprised blood, sampled after dendritic cell vaccination. The rearrangement links TRBV27 to TRBJ2-3; 8 nucleotides align to TRBD2. The clonotype was recovered from a human donor with glioblastoma. For the CDR3, the DNA is TGTGCCAGCCGCCCCGGGAGGGGCGCAGATACGCAGTATTTT. Translation: CASRPGRGADTQYF.